Listed here is a single T cell receptor (beta chain). Genomic DNA from each subset was divided evenly over several immunoSEQ plates. Sequencing used immunoSEQ multiplex PCR; TCRdb keeps in-frame clones, though not all of them. The data show about 2.1 million clones, 85% to 95% seen once. CD8 cells classed as naive were CD45RO-negative and positively selected for CCR7, excluding terminally differentiated effector memory CD45RA+ cells. The healthy adult donors were HIV-negative and reported no recent acute infections or vaccinations. The data stem from a study of shared clonotypes between healthy human individuals. This CDR3 has 15 residues. V was cut by 5 bases and J by 4 bases, with 15 bases left in between. The germline V gene has CDR1 SGHAT and CDR2 FQNNGV.

This sequence originates from a man younger than 30 in good health. Some clones in this sample may be carry-over from other donors' samples. The chain has TRBV11-2 and TRBJ1-5; weak D call: TRBD1 (5 bases). Sequenced: naive CD8+ T cells from PBMCs. CDR3 in amino acids: CASSPGVGGNQPQHF. The CDR3 DNA follows: TGTGCCAGCAGCCCCGGGGTGGGGGGGAATCAGCCCCAGCATTTT.